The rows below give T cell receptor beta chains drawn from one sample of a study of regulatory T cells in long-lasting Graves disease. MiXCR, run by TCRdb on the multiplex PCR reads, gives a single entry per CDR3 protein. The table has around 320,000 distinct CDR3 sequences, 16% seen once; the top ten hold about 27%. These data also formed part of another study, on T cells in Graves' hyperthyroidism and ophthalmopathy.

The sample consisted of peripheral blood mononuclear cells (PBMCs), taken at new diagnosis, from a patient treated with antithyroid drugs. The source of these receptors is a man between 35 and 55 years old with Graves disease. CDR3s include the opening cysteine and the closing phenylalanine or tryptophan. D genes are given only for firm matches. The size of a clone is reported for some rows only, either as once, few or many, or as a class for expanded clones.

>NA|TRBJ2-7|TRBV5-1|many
CASSLIWTSYEQYF
TGCGCCAGCAGCCTGATCTGGACTTCCTACGAGCAGTACTTC
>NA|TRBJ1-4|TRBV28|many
CAGSGEGNEKLFF
TGTGCCGGTTCAGGGGAGGGTAATGAAAAACTGTTTTTT
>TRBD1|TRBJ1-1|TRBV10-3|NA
CAISRTGTGNTEAFF
TGTGCCATCAGTAGAACCGGGACAGGGAACACTGAAGCTTTCTTT
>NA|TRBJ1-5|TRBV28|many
CATRRSLNQPQHF
TGTGCCACACGCAGGTCATTAAATCAGCCCCAGCATTTT
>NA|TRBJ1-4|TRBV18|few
CASSRQSTNGKLFF
TGTGCCAGCTCACGACAGTCAACTAATGGAAAACTGTTTTTT
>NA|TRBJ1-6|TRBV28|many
CASSLLVRSNSPLHF
TGTGCCAGCAGTTTATTAGTACGGAGTAATTCACCCCTCCACTTT
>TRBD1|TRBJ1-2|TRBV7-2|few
CASSTTTGGGGYTF
TGTGCCAGCAGCACCACCACAGGGGGCGGAGGCTACACCTTC
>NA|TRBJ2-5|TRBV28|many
CASRPGQNQETQYF
TGTGCCAGCAGACCCGGACAGAACCAAGAGACCCAGTACTTC
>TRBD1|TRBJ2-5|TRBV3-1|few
CASSTAGTGDQETQYF
TGTGCCAGCAGCACAGCCGGGACAGGGGACCAGGAGACCCAGTACTTC
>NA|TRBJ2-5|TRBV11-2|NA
CASSPAFLGETQYF
TGTGCCAGCAGCCCAGCTTTCTTGGGAGAGACCCAGTACTTC
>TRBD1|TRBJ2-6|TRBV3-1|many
CASSRQGSGANVLTF
TGTGCCAGCAGCAGACAGGGCTCTGGGGCCAACGTCCTGACTTTC
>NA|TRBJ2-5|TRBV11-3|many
CASSPSRGETQYF
TGTGCCAGCAGCCCTTCAAGGGGGGAGACCCAGTACTTC
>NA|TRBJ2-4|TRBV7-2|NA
CASSYNSKNIQYF
TGTGCCAGCAGCTACAACTCCAAAAACATTCAGTACTTC
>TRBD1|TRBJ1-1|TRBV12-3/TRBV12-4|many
CASSLTGALKSEAFF
TGTGCCAGCAGCCTCACAGGGGCGCTGAAGTCTGAAGCTTTCTTT
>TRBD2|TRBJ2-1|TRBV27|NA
CASSFRLAYYNEQFF
TGTGCCAGCAGTTTTCGACTAGCGTATTACAATGAGCAGTTCTTC
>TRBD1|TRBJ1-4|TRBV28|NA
CASSPGQHNEKLFF
TGTGCCAGCAGCCCGGGACAGCATAATGAAAAACTGTTTTTT
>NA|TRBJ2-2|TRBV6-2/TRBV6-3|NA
CASNTLGMRVGELFF
TGTGCCAGCAATACCCTGGGCATGAGAGTCGGGGAGCTGTTTTTT
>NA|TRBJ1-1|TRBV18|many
CASSPGRRDTEAFF
TGTGCCAGCTCACCAGGGAGACGGGACACTGAAGCTTTCTTT
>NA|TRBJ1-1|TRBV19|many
CASRIFVGGDMNTEAFF
TGTGCCAGTAGGATCTTCGTGGGCGGAGATATGAACACTGAAGCTTTCTTT
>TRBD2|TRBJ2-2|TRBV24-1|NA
CATSDPGTSGTGELFF
TGTGCCACCAGTGATCCCGGGACTAGCGGAACCGGGGAGCTGTTTTTT
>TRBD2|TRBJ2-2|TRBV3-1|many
CASSQRGDYGELFF
TGTGCCAGCAGCCAACGGGGGGACTACGGGGAGCTGTTTTTT
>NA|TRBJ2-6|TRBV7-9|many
CASSLARWSSGANVLTF
TGTGCCAGCAGCTTAGCGCGATGGAGCTCTGGGGCCAACGTCCTGACTTTC
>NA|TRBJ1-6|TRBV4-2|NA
CASSQEIRTPPSPLHF
TGTGCCAGCAGCCAAGAGATTCGGACCCCACCGTCGCCCCTCCACTTT
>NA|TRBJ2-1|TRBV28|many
CASSQQGRQFF
TGTGCCAGCAGCCAACAGGGCCGGCAGTTCTTC
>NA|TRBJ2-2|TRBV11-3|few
CASSLTILNTGELFF
TGTGCCAGCAGCTTAACAATATTGAACACCGGGGAGCTGTTTTTT
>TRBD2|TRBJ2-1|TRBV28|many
CASSLPGLAGPPTSSYNEQFF
TGTGCCAGCAGTTTACCCGGACTAGCGGGCCCCCCTACGAGCTCCTACAATGAGCAGTTCTTC
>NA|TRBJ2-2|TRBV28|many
CASTMAGLVTGELFF
TGTGCCAGCACCATGGCAGGGTTGGTCACCGGGGAGCTGTTTTTT
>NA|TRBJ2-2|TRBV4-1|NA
CASSQGGGPYTGELFF
TGCGCCAGCAGCCAGGGGGGGGGGCCTTACACCGGGGAGCTGTTTTTT
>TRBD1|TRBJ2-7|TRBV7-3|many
CASSLGQGGTYEQYF
TGTGCCAGCAGCTTAGGACAGGGCGGAACCTACGAGCAGTACTTC
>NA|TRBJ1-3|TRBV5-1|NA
CASSLVESSSGNTIYF
TGCGCCAGCAGCTTGGTAGAGAGTAGCTCTGGAAACACCATATATTTT
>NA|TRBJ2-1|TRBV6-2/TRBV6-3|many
CASRYYNEQFF
TGTGCCAGCAGGTACTACAATGAGCAGTTCTTC
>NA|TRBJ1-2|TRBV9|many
CASSSLGAYGYTF
TGTGCCAGCAGCTCCTTGGGGGCCTATGGCTACACCTTC
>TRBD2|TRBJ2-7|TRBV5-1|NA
CASSLSDRGGRYEQYF
TGCGCCAGCAGCTTGTCAGATCGGGGGGGCCGCTACGAGCAGTACTTC
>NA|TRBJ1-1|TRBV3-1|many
CASSHRGSTTEAFF
TGTGCCAGCAGCCATAGAGGGTCCACCACTGAAGCTTTCTTT
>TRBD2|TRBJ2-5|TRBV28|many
CASRHSGGADAETQYF
TGTGCCAGCAGGCATAGCGGGGGGGCGGATGCAGAGACCCAGTACTTC
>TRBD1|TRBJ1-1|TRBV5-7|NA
CASSSLGSRDRKAFF
TGTGCCAGCAGCAGCCTCGGGTCGCGGGACAGGAAAGCTTTCTTT
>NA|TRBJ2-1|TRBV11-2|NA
CASSLDGDIGYEQFF
TGTGCCAGCAGCTTAGACGGGGATATAGGGTATGAGCAGTTCTTC
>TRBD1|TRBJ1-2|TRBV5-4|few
CASSFHRGLSGGYTF
TGTGCCAGCAGCTTTCACAGGGGCCTAAGTGGTGGCTACACCTTC
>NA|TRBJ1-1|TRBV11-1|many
CASSLYRGRGTEAFF
TGTGCCAGCAGCTTATATCGGGGCCGGGGCACTGAAGCTTTCTTT
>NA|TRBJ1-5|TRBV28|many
CATSRAIGSNQPQHF
TGTGCCACCTCTCGGGCCATAGGTAGCAATCAGCCCCAGCATTTT
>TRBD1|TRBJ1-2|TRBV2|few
CASSPQGAGYGYIF
TGTGCCAGCAGTCCACAGGGGGCAGGCTATGGCTACATCTTC
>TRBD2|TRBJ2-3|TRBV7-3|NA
CASSLSLAGDYRQSTDTQYF
TGTGCCAGCAGCTTATCGCTAGCGGGGGATTACCGGCAAAGCACAGATACGCAGTATTTT
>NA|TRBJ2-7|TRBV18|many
CASSRGVLDEQYF
TGTGCCAGCTCACGAGGTGTTCTTGACGAGCAGTACTTC
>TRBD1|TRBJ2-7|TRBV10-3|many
CAISPIGQGALDEQYF
TGTGCCATCAGTCCCATTGGACAGGGGGCGTTAGACGAGCAGTACTTC
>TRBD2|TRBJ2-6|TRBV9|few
CASSVGASGGSSGANVLTF
TGTGCCAGCAGCGTAGGAGCTAGCGGGGGGTCCTCTGGGGCCAACGTCCTGACTTTC
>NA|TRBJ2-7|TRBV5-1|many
CASSLQRAASYEQYF
TGCGCCAGCAGCCTACAGCGGGCTGCTTCCTACGAGCAGTACTTC
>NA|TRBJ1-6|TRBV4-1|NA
CASSQDKVFNSPLHF
TGCGCCAGCAGCCAAGATAAGGTTTTTAATTCACCCCTCCACTTT
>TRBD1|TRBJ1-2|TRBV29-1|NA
CSVEGGDRGLGYTF
TGCAGCGTTGAAGGCGGGGACAGGGGGCTCGGCTACACCTTC
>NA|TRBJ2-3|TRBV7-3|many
CASSSTSAGVGTQYF
TGTGCCAGCAGCTCCACTTCAGCCGGGGTGGGTACGCAGTATTTT
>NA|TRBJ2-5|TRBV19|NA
CASSPYQIRDPGQETQYF
TGTGCCAGTAGTCCGTACCAAATCCGGGACCCCGGACAAGAGACCCAGTACTTC
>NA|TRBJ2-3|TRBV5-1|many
CASSFKDVTDTQYF
TGCGCCAGCAGCTTTAAGGACGTCACAGATACGCAGTATTTT
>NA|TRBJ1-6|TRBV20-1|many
CSAPEGFQSPLHF
TGCAGTGCCCCGGAGGGGTTTCAATCACCCCTCCACTTT
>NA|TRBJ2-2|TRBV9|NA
CASSPAGGWGTGELFF
TGTGCCAGCAGCCCCGCCGGAGGGTGGGGCACCGGGGAGCTGTTTTTT
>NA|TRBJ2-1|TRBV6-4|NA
CASSDDRSGYNEQFF
TGTGCCAGCAGTGACGATAGGTCAGGGTACAATGAGCAGTTCTTC
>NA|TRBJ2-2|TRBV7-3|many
CASSYSRDNTGELFF
TGTGCCAGCAGCTACAGCCGGGACAACACCGGGGAGCTGTTTTTT
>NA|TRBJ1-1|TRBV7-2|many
CASSSRVGEGSTEAFF
TGTGCCAGCAGCAGCAGGGTAGGTGAGGGAAGCACTGAAGCTTTCTTT
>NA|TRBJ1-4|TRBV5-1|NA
CASSPRNLAREKLFF
TGCGCCAGCAGCCCCAGGAATCTCGCGAGGGAAAAACTGTTTTTT
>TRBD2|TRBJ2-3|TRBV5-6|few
CASSWNLAGVADTQYF
TGTGCCAGCAGCTGGAACCTAGCGGGGGTAGCAGATACGCAGTATTTT
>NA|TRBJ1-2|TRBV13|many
CASSPGRDYGYTF
TGTGCCAGCAGCCCCGGCAGGGACTATGGCTACACCTTC
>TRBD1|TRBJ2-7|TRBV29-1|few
CSVKGQGSYEQYF
TGCAGCGTTAAGGGACAGGGCTCCTACGAGCAGTACTTC